The clone carrying this T cell receptor (beta chain) was counted only a few times. The antigen is not known. It was with a sample-barcoded 5' primer and a J-beta primer mix that a second PCR of about 6 to 11 cycles was run. Every cDNA molecule bore a tag from a template-switch adaptor containing 12 random nucleotides. TCRdb processed the 5' RACE reads anew with MiXCR; each CDR3 protein has one entry. Of more than 800,000 distinct CDR3 sequences listed, around 28% were seen once; the top ten hold approximately 15%. These data are taken from a study of blood T cells in healthy people across ages. The CDR3 totals 12 residues. Germline V CDR1 and CDR2: MNHEY, SVGEGT. Trimming left V 6 bases short and J 7 bases short, with 10 bases between. The study's findings and limits: In long-lived donors, naive CD4+ cell counts and diversity exceeded those of aged donors. No conclusive comparison of naive versus antigen-experienced cells was possible with unsorted PBMCs.

The J gene is TRBJ2-1, the V gene TRBV6-2 or TRBV6-3; D is uncertain. Sequencing was carried out using blood. The TCR sequence derives from a woman older than 75 in good health. The CDR3 loop reads CASRTFENEQFF. CDR3 nucleotide sequence: TGTGCCAGCAGGACATTTGAAAATGAGCAGTTCTTC.